These T cell receptor beta chains were read from a single sample in a study of kidney transplant recipient with SARS-CoV-2 infection. From the reads, TCRdb called clonotypes with MiXCR, one entry per CDR3 protein. This table holds approximately 250,000 distinct CDR3 sequences, around 26% found once. The sample was a blood sample, taken at baseline and around day 110 from a kidney transplant recipient. The receptors were sampled from a male patient in his thirties who had COVID-19 and was a kidney transplant recipient. Some T cells here may be from the graft donor. CDR3s include the opening cysteine and the closing phenylalanine or tryptophan. Fields, in order: CDR3 length, V gene, D gene, J gene, clone size, CDR3 protein, CDR3 DNA. The D gene is left open where the match is weak. Clone sizes are given selectively: once, few, many, or a class where the clone is expanded.

17	TRBV7-9	TRBD1	TRBJ2-1	many	CASSSSFGQGNYNEQFF	TGTGCCAGCAGCTCCTCGTTTGGACAGGGTAACTACAATGAGCAGTTCTTC
15	TRBV20-1	TRBD2	TRBJ2-1	-	CSARILTSGIYEQFF	TGCAGTGCTAGAATACTGACTAGCGGGATCTATGAGCAGTTCTTC
12	TRBV20-1	-	TRBJ1-1	-	CSALRGGTESFF	TGCAGTGCATTAAGGGGGGGAACTGAATCTTTCTTT
14	TRBV12-3/TRBV12-4	-	TRBJ2-2	many	CASTARLNTGELFF	TGTGCCAGCACAGCCAGGCTCAACACCGGGGAGCTGTTTTTT
15	TRBV2	TRBD1	TRBJ2-2	many	CASTGDRADTGELFF	TGTGCCAGCACTGGCGACAGGGCCGACACCGGGGAGCTGTTTTTT
14	TRBV19	-	TRBJ2-2	many	CASSIGSNTGELFF	TGTGCCAGTAGTATCGGCAGTAACACCGGGGAGCTGTTTTTT
17	TRBV23-1	-	TRBJ1-2	many	CASSVRMLRRKTYGYTF	TGCGCCAGCAGTGTGCGCATGCTACGCAGAAAGACCTATGGCTACACCTTC
17	TRBV5-6	TRBD1	TRBJ2-3	-	CASSLGGDSLHTDTQYF	TGTGCCAGCAGCTTGGGTGGGGACAGCCTTCACACAGATACGCAGTATTTT
15	TRBV12-3/TRBV12-4	-	TRBJ2-2	many	CASSLTTANTGELFF	TGTGCCAGCAGTTTAACGACCGCGAACACCGGGGAGCTGTTTTTT
16	TRBV27	-	TRBJ2-1	many	CASSPESGPPYNEQFF	TGTGCCAGCAGTCCAGAAAGCGGGCCCCCCTACAATGAGCAGTTCTTC
14	TRBV9	TRBD1	TRBJ2-5	few	CASSVGDRGETQYF	TGTGCCAGCAGCGTAGGGGACAGGGGAGAGACCCAGTACTTC
15	TRBV20-1	-	TRBJ1-1	-	CSARELTSSNTEAFF	TGCAGTGCCAGAGAATTGACCTCATCCAACACTGAAGCTTTCTTT
14	TRBV10-3	TRBD1	TRBJ1-1	many	CAISVRGQVTEAFF	TGTGCCATCAGTGTCAGGGGGCAGGTCACTGAAGCTTTCTTT
16	TRBV5-6	-	TRBJ1-2	-	CASGGINSRKTYGYTF	TGTGCCAGCGGGGGCATCAATAGTCGAAAGACCTATGGCTACACCTTC
13	TRBV21-1	-	TRBJ1-5	many	CASTDRVNQPQHF	TGTGCCAGCACCGACAGGGTAAATCAGCCCCAGCATTTT
18	TRBV9	TRBD2	TRBJ2-1	many	CASSVGLAGGSSYNEQFF	TGTGCCAGCAGCGTAGGACTAGCGGGAGGTAGCTCCTACAATGAGCAGTTCTTC
15	TRBV19	TRBD1	TRBJ1-2	many	CASSAGYDRVDGYTF	TGTGCCAGTAGTGCGGGCTACGACAGGGTAGATGGCTACACCTTC
13	TRBV7-2	-	TRBJ1-1	many	CASSQGRNTEAFF	TGTGCCAGCAGCCAAGGGAGGAACACTGAAGCTTTCTTT
13	TRBV27	-	TRBJ2-1	many	CASSLTDYSEQFF	TGTGCCAGCAGCCTCACGGACTACAGTGAGCAGTTCTTC
14	TRBV7-8	TRBD1	TRBJ1-2	many	CASSLAGQGFGYTF	TGTGCCAGCAGCTTAGCGGGACAGGGGTTTGGCTACACCTTC
17	TRBV4-3	-	TRBJ1-2	many	CASSSRVGRRKTYGYTF	TGCGCCAGCAGCAGTCGGGTAGGACGTCGAAAGACCTATGGCTACACCTTC
15	TRBV19	TRBD1	TRBJ1-2	many	CASKDRNNPNYGYTF	TGTGCCAGTAAGGACAGGAATAACCCTAACTATGGCTACACCTTC
15	TRBV5-6	-	TRBJ1-6	many	CASSWGAGSNSPLHF	TGTGCCAGCAGCTGGGGGGCAGGGTCTAATTCACCCCTCCACTTT
16	TRBV9	-	TRBJ1-2	many	CASVTMYSRKTYGYTF	TGTGCCAGCGTGACAATGTACTCAAGAAAGACCTATGGCTACACCTTC
16	TRBV19	-	TRBJ2-3	-	CASMRSTRGRTDTQYF	TGTGCCAGTATGCGGTCAACTAGGGGACGCACAGATACGCAGTATTTT
18	TRBV3-1	-	TRBJ1-5	many	CASKLTRSHFWHHQPQHF	TGTGCCAGCAAGCTAACACGATCCCATTTTTGGCATCATCAGCCCCAGCATTTT
14	TRBV24-1	-	TRBJ1-5	many	CATRDGDSNQPQHF	TGTGCCACCAGAGACGGGGATAGCAATCAGCCCCAGCATTTT
17	TRBV3-1	-	TRBJ2-5	many	CASSNMAPISFSETQYF	TGTGCCAGCAGCAACATGGCTCCCATTTCTTTCTCTGAGACCCAGTACTTC